Listed below are T cell receptor beta chains from one sample, sequenced in a study of blood T cell repertoires in COVID-19. Libraries were prepared by immunoSEQ multiplex PCR; TCRdb keeps only in-frame clonotypes and omits some of them. The sample lists about 480,000 clones; roughly 90% were seen once. Sequencing input: PBMCs or T cells enriched from blood (not recorded which). Every receptor here comes from a woman between 40 and 50 years old who had recovered from COVID-19. CDR3s include the opening cysteine and the closing phenylalanine or tryptophan.

v_call	j_call	cdr3_aa
TRBV6-4	TRBJ2-1	CASSDKASVSYNEQFF
TRBV3-1/TRBV3-2	TRBJ2-1	CASSQAGGNEQFF
TRBV29-1	TRBJ1-1	CSVRGQLNTEAFF
TRBV24-1	TRBJ2-1	CATSERSEQFF
TRBV7-6	TRBJ2-1	CASSPRWASGSAGAYNEQFF
TRBV6-5	TRBJ1-4	CASSYQTGGTYEKLFF
TRBV30	TRBJ1-1	CAWGYRGLNTEAFF
TRBV5-4	TRBJ2-7	CASSFWDRAEDEQYF
TRBV5-1	TRBJ1-1	CASSLGAGEAFF
TRBV28	TRBJ1-6	CASSLGHSYSPLHF
TRBV2	TRBJ1-3	CASSERSGGTTGNTIYF
TRBV5-4	TRBJ2-7	CASSLALGLAGDYEQYF
TRBV5-4	TRBJ2-5	CASSTAQRQRWETQYF
TRBV15	TRBJ2-7	CATSSPSGQYF
TRBV11-2	TRBJ1-6	CASSEYRGNSPLHF
TRBV11-2	TRBJ1-1	CASSLTWQGNTEAFF
TRBV7-2	TRBJ2-3	CASSLGPNPPADTQYF
TRBV7-8	TRBJ1-5	CASSSGGGKPTYQPQHF
TRBV7-9	TRBJ2-1	CASSSRQGYNEQFF
TRBV7-9	TRBJ2-7	CASSLGTEPYEQYF
TRBV15	TRBJ2-7	CATSRLPGYEQYF
TRBV6-5	TRBJ1-1	CASSNNRFAEAFF
TRBV9	TRBJ1-2	CASSVGEVLRTNYGYTF
TRBV5-1	TRBJ2-7	CASSLGYTGSGEQYF
TRBV24-1	TRBJ2-1	CATSDTSGSGKVGEQFF
TRBV27	TRBJ1-1	CASSLLRRTGLDGEAFF
TRBV19	TRBJ1-5	CASSGGELVNQPQHF
TRBV7-4	TRBJ2-2	CASSFFRDTGELFF
TRBV5-1	TRBJ1-2	CASSLGGRGPGYTF
TRBV27	TRBJ1-2	CASSTLQGFYGYTF
TRBV11-3	TRBJ1-1	CASSSDTGRNTEAFF
TRBV29-1	TRBJ1-4	CSVRGLFAEKLFF
TRBV4-3	TRBJ1-4	CASSQDRTGANEKLFF
TRBV19	TRBJ1-5	CASSGGNQPQHF
TRBV5-4	TRBJ2-2	CASSLRAGQGKTGELFF